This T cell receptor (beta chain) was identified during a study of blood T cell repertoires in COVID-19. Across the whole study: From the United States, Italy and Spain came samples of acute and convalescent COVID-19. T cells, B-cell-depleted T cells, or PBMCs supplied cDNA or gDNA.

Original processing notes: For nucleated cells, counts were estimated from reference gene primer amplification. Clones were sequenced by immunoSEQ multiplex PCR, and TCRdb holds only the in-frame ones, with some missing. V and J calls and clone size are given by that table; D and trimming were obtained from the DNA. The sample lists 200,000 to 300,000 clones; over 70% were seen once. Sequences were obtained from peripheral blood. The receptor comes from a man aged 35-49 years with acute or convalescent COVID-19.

CDR3 loop: CSVGTGGDYGYTF. For the CDR3, the DNA is TGCAGCGTGGGGACAGGAGGCGACTATGGCTACACCTTC. The genes are TRBV29-1 and TRBJ1-2; 8 positions agree with TRBD1. V shed 6 bases and J 3 bases; nucleotides not matched to a gene: 6. The CDR3 sequence is 13 residues long. Germline-derived CDR1 and CDR2 are SQVTM and ANQGSEA.